The next 29 T cell receptor beta chains were all read from a single sample in a study of T cells in tumors after PD-1 blockade. The table came from immunoSEQ multiplex PCR; TCRdb's copy has only in-frame clones and leaves some out. The table records about 33,000 clones, 78% of them present only once. Sequenced here: PBMCs, sampled before anti-PD-1 treatment. All receptors derive from a human donor with basal cell carcinoma.

This chain connects TRBV7-8 to TRBJ2-4; D gene ambiguous. CDR3 length: 15 amino acids. V was pared by 5 bases and J by 0 bases, with 11 bases between. Looked up from germline, CDR1 is SGHVS and CDR2 is FQNEAQ. The CDR3 bases are TGTGCCAGCAGCGGAAGACGGCTAGCCAAAAACATTCAGTACTTC. This codes for CASSGRRLAKNIQYF. Full variable domain (rest looked up from reference TRBV7-8 and TRBJ2-4): GAGVSQSPRYKVAKRGQDVALRCDPISGHVSLFWYQQALGQGPEFLTYFQNEAQLDKSGLPSDRFFAERPEGSVSTLKIQRTQQEDSAVYLCASSGRRLAKNIQYFGAGTRLSVL.

This chain joins TRBV28 and TRBJ1-6; D uncertain. Germline V lookup: CDR1 MDHEN, CDR2 SYDVKM. This CDR3 has 12 residues. Trimming stripped 5 bases from V and 10 bases from J, with 9 bases between. CDR3 protein: CASSTDVSPLHF. The CDR3 DNA sequence: TGTGCCAGCAGTACGGATGTCTCACCCCTCCACTTT. Filled out from reference TRBV28 and TRBJ1-6, the complete variable domain reads DVKVTQSSRYLVKRTGEKVFLECVQDMDHENMFWYRQDPGLGLRLIYFSYDVKMKEKGDIPEGYSVSREKKERFSLILESASTNQTSMYLCASSTDVSPLHFGNGTRLTVT.

The V gene is TRBV19, the J gene TRBJ2-3; D is unresolved. The CDR3 runs 13 residues. Germline CDR1 reads LNHDA; CDR2 reads SQIVND (reference sequence). Trimming took 5 bases from V and 0 from J, leaving 6 bases between them. CDR3 sequence: CASSAFSTDTQYF. In DNA, the CDR3 is TGTGCCAGTAGTGCCTTTAGCACAGATACGCAGTATTTT.

The chain has TRBV5-1 and TRBJ1-3, with 7 bases matching TRBD1. V lost 4 bases, J lost 0 bases, and 10 bases stayed unmatched. The CDR3 spans 17 residues. Germline V lookup: CDR1 SGHRS, CDR2 YFSETQ. For the CDR3, the DNA is TGCGCCAGCAGCGCGATCGGACAGGCATCCTCTGGAAACACCATATATTTT. Translation: CASSAIGQASSGNTIYF. Using reference TRBV5-1 and TRBJ1-3 for the parts outside the CDR3, the full variable domain is KAGVTQTPRYLIKTRGQQVTLSCSPISGHRSVSWYQQTPGQGLQFLFEYFSETQRNKGNFPGRFSGRQFSNSRSEMNVSTLELGDSALYLCASSAIGQASSGNTIYFGEGSWLTVV.

The genes are TRBV6-2 or TRBV6-3 and TRBJ2-3; tentatively, D is TRBD1 (5 bases). Trimming took off 2 bases at V and 5 bases at J, with 17 bases between the two ends. CDR1 MNHEY and CDR2 SVGEGT come from the germline V gene. The length of the CDR3 is 16 residues. CDR3 bases: TGTGCCAGCAGTTACCTCCGATTGGGGCCAGTAGATACGCAGTATTTT. It translates to CASSYLRLGPVDTQYF.

This chain uses TRBV24-1 with TRBJ1-2, with TRBD1 matching 7 bases. CDR1 is KGHDR, CDR2 SFDVKD, per germline. The CDR3 length is 15 residues. V lost 5 bases to trimming and J lost 4 bases; unmatched junction nucleotides: 9. The DNA of the CDR3 is TGTGCCACCAGTGGGGAAGACAGGGACGGCTATGGCTACACCTTC. It encodes CATSGEDRDGYGYTF.

A word on this clone: One end of the junction varies from germline; a read error may be responsible. The V and J genes are TRBV5-6 and TRBJ2-3; D possibly corresponds to TRBD2 (6 bases). Per germline, CDR1 SGHDT and CDR2 YYEEEE. The CDR3 is 12 amino acids. In DNA form, the CDR3 reads TGTGCCAGCAGCTTGGACTGGGATGGAGGGGTTTTT. Its protein is CASSLDWDGGVF.

The rearrangement joins TRBV19 to TRBJ2-3, with 7 bases lining up with TRBD1. This CDR3 comprises 15 residues. V gave up 6 bases and J gave up 2 bases; unmatched junction bases: 8. Germline lookup yields CDR1 LNHDA and CDR2 SQIVND (reference sequence). CDR3 residues: CASSPTGKDTDTQYF. CDR3 bases: TGTGCCAGTAGCCCGACAGGGAAAGACACAGATACGCAGTATTTT.

The V call is TRBV5-5, the J call TRBJ2-5; D might be TRBD1 (5 bases). This CDR3 is built from 15 residues. Germline loops: CDR1 SGHKS, CDR2 YYEKEE (reference sequence). The V end lost 0 bases, the J end lost 5 bases, and 14 bases lay between the germline ends. The CDR3 loop is CASSLGSESGETQYF. DNA of the CDR3: TGTGCCAGCAGCTTGGGGTCTGAATCAGGGGAGACCCAGTACTTC.

V usage is TRBV6-4 and J usage is TRBJ2-2; 7 nucleotides agree with TRBD1. The germline CDR1 and CDR2 sequences are MRHNA and SNTAGT. This CDR3 is built from 14 residues. Trimming took 0 bases from V and 6 from J; bases not matched to a gene: 1. CDR3 sequence reads: CASSDSGGSGELFF. The CDR3 nucleotides read TGTGCCAGCAGTGACTCAGGGGGCTCCGGGGAGCTGTTTTTT.

J is TRBJ2-3 and V is TRBV4-2; a weak D match, TRBD2 (6 bases). V lost 0 bases to trimming and J lost 3 bases, with 16 bases between them. Germline CDR1 and CDR2: LGHNA and YNFKEQ. This CDR3 spans 17 amino acids. The CDR3 protein is CASSQEPYGRDTDTQYF. The CDR3 bases are TGTGCCAGCAGCCAAGAGCCTTACGGGAGAGATACAGATACGCAGTATTTT.

In nucleotides, the CDR3 is TGTGCCAGCAGCGTAGCCGACACTGAAGCTTTCTTT. This codes for CASSVADTEAFF. The chain couples TRBV9 to TRBJ1-1; D remains unclear. This CDR3 is built from 12 residues. V gave up 0 bases and J gave up 3 bases, with 3 bases separating them. Germline V gene lookup returns CDR1 SGDLS and CDR2 YYNGEE.

V usage is TRBV7-2 and J usage is TRBJ1-1; 8 bases are a match to TRBD1. The V segment lost 5 bases and the J segment 8 bases; nucleotides outside the gene matches: 10. The germline V gene has CDR1 SGHTA and CDR2 FQGNSA. The CDR3 has 14 amino acids. The CDR3 reads CASSMVRGRLEAFF. DNA of the CDR3: TGTGCCAGCAGCATGGTCAGGGGGCGGCTAGAAGCTTTCTTT.

This chain joins TRBV9 and TRBJ1-3; possibly TRBD1 for D (5 bases). Trimming removed 0 bases from V and 8 bases from J, with 21 bases in between. From germline, CDR1 is SGDLS and CDR2 YYNGEE. The CDR3 has 17 amino acids. As DNA, the CDR3 is TGTGCCAGCAGCGTAGGAAGGGGCTCGTCGGGTAGGGACACCATATATTTT. Protein sequence: CASSVGRGSSGRDTIYF. The full variable domain, its missing parts supplied by reference TRBV9 and TRBJ1-3, is DSGVTQTPKHLITATGQRVTLRCSPRSGDLSVYWYQQSLDQGLQFLIQYYNGEERAKGNILERFSAQQFPDLHSELNLSSLELGDSALYFCASSVGRGSSGRDTIYFGEGSWLTVV.

The chain links TRBV2 to TRBJ2-2; 12 bases agree with TRBD2. Trimming took 5 bases from V and 5 from J; bases not matched to a gene: 3. In germline, CDR1 is SNHLY, CDR2 FYNNEI. The CDR3 has 15 amino acids. CDR3 in amino acids: CASSPGTSGTGELFF. The CDR3 DNA sequence: TGTGCCAGCAGTCCCGGGACTAGCGGGACCGGGGAGCTGTTTTTT.

CDR3 sequence (DNA): TGTGCCAGCAGCTTAGGCGGCACAGATACGCAGTATTTT. Residues: CASSLGGTDTQYF. This chain joins TRBV7-9 and TRBJ2-3; D not certain. Germline V gives CDR1 SEHNR, CDR2 FQNEAQ (reference sequence). This CDR3 spans 13 amino acids. V lost 1 base, J lost 1 base, and 3 bases lay in between.

V is TRBV30 and J is TRBJ2-7; maybe TRBD2 (6 bases). The CDR3 sequence is 12 residues long. CDR1 and CDR2 from the germline V gene are GTSNPN and SVGIG (reference sequence). Trimming took off 4 bases at V and 7 bases at J, with 14 bases between the two ends. The chain's CDR3 is CAWTSGVGEQYF. The DNA of the CDR3 is TGTGCCTGGACCTCGGGAGTGGGAGAGCAGTACTTC.

The chain recombines TRBV5-1 with TRBJ2-3, with D perhaps matching TRBD1 (7 bases). CDR1 is SGHRS, CDR2 YFSETQ, per germline. CDR3 length equals 16 residues. Trimming stripped 6 bases from V and 5 bases from J, with 22 bases between. The CDR3 DNA reads TGCGCCAGCAATCCTACATCGGAGGGGGCGCAAGATACGCAGTATTTT. It codes for CASNPTSEGAQDTQYF.

The chain links TRBV5-1 to TRBJ2-1; the D gene is possibly TRBD1 (5 bases). From germline, CDR1 is SGHRS and CDR2 YFSETQ. This CDR3 region has 17 residues. The V and J ends lost 3 bases and 5 bases respectively, with 21 bases between them. Here the CDR3 DNA reads TGCGCCAGCAGCTCTAAATTAGTCGGACAAGGAGACAATGAGCAGTTCTTC. This sequence encodes CASSSKLVGQGDNEQFF.

CDR3 protein: CASSSLDGIYEQYF. Written as DNA, the CDR3 is TGTGCCAGCTCCTCGTTGGATGGAATCTACGAGCAGTACTTC. V and J are TRBV18 and TRBJ2-7; D remains ambiguous. Trimming removed 6 bases from V and 3 bases from J, with 15 bases in between. CDR3 length: 14 amino acids. The V gene's germline CDR1 is KGHSH and CDR2 LQKENI.

This sequence joins TRBV4-2 and TRBJ2-4, with 8 bases that match TRBD2. The germline V gene has CDR1 LGHNA and CDR2 YNFKEQ. V lost 2 bases and J lost 0; bases outside the gene matches: 6. The CDR3 runs to 17 residues. The CDR3, as DNA: TGTGCCAGCAGCCAAACCGGGAGGGGAGGAGCCAAAAACATTCAGTACTTC. Its translation: CASSQTGRGGAKNIQYF.

Concerning this clone: A read error is possible here, since a much larger clone lies one base away. CDR3 sequence reads: CASSLGTGPTEAFF. In DNA, the CDR3 is TGTGCCAGCAGCTTGGGGACAGGGCCCACTGAAGCTTTCTTT. J is TRBJ1-1 and V is TRBV5-4; the match to TRBD1 covers 8 bases. CDR3 length equals 14 residues. V trimming: 0 bases; J trimming: 4 bases; junction bases outside the gene matches: 2. Germline V lookup: CDR1 SGHNT, CDR2 YYREEE (reference sequence).

This clone was counted a few times. J is TRBJ2-1 and V is TRBV6-5, with 13 bases lining up with TRBD2. V was pared by 6 bases and J by 10 bases, with 9 bases of the junction left unmatched. CDR1 and CDR2 from the germline V gene are MNHEY and SVGAGI. CDR3 length: 15 residues. The CDR3 coding sequence is TGTGCCAGCAGACCCGGACTAGCGGGAGTTAGAGAGCAGTTCTTC. It encodes CASRPGLAGVREQFF.

This clone was found once. This chain joins TRBV5-4 and TRBJ1-2, with D perhaps matching TRBD1 (5 bases). Germline-derived CDR1 and CDR2 are SGHNT and YYREEE (reference sequence). CDR3 length equals 17 residues. Trimming removed 4 bases from V and 5 bases from J, with 24 bases in between. CDR3 sequence reads: CASSPGEGPSIWYGYTF. The CDR3 DNA follows: TGTGCCAGCAGCCCCGGGGAGGGGCCCTCAATCTGGTATGGCTACACCTTC.

The chain links TRBV5-5 to TRBJ1-1; D is possibly TRBD1 (6 bases). This CDR3 spans 15 amino acids. V lost 1 base, J lost 1 base, and 11 bases lay in between. Germline loops: CDR1 SGHKS, CDR2 YYEKEE (reference sequence). The CDR3 region is CASSLRGPENTEAFF. CDR3 bases: TGTGCCAGCAGCTTGCGGGGGCCCGAGAACACTGAAGCTTTCTTT.

In this sample, this clone turned up many times. This chain joins TRBV2 and TRBJ2-2; tentatively, D is TRBD1 (5 bases). CDR1 is SNHLY and CDR2 is FYNNEI in the germline V gene. V lost 4 bases, J lost 6 bases, and 6 bases lay in between. CDR3 size: 12 residues. The CDR3, as DNA: TGTGCCAGCAGTGTGGGGCCCGGGGAGCTGTTTTTT. Amino acids: CASSVGPGELFF.

The rearrangement uses TRBV29-1 and TRBJ2-7; possibly TRBD2 for D (7 bases). Trimming removed 5 bases from V and 0 bases from J, with 14 bases in between. This CDR3 has 14 amino acids. Germline V lookup: CDR1 SQVTM, CDR2 ANQGSEA. CDR3 protein: CSVNEGGGSYEQYF. CDR3 in DNA: TGCAGCGTTAACGAGGGAGGGGGCTCCTACGAGCAGTACTTC.

This clone was counted a single time. The chain combines TRBV18 with TRBJ1-4; TRBD1 is a possible D gene (6 bases). Trimming pared 5 bases from V and 0 bases from J, leaving 10 bases between. This CDR3 has 15 residues. Germline lookup yields CDR1 KGHSH and CDR2 LQKENI. CDR3 in DNA: TGTGCCAGCTCAGGACAGTCTGCAACTAATGAAAAACTGTTTTTT. This encodes CASSGQSATNEKLFF.

V usage is TRBV21-1 and J usage is TRBJ1-5. TRBV21-1 is reported as a pseudogene. The CDR3 extends over 16 amino acids. The CDR3 here is CASNAREGRGGQPQHF. In nucleotides, the CDR3 is TGTGCCAGCAACGCAAGAGAGGGCAGGGGGGGGCAGCCCCAGCATTTT.